Listed below are T cell receptor beta chains from one sample, sequenced in a study of cytomegalovirus exposure and HLA in healthy donors. Clones were sequenced by immunoSEQ multiplex PCR, and TCRdb holds only the in-frame ones, with some missing. The sample lists around 400,000 clones; roughly 88% were seen once. The specimen sequenced was PBMCs. These TCRs come from a woman in her late teens or twenties in good health and CMV-seronegative. The CDR3 runs from the conserved cysteine through the conserved F or W. Fields, in order: CDR3 protein, CDR3 DNA, CDR3 length, V gene, J gene, clone size, D gene. The D gene is left open where the match is weak. Only some rows state a clone size, as once, few, many or a class for expanded clones.

CDR3: CAWSPNGWTGRTSSNTEAFF
DNA: TGTGCCTGGAGTCCAAATGGGTGGACAGGGCGGACCAGTTCCAACACTGAAGCTTTCTTT
length: 20
V: TRBV30
J: TRBJ1-1
size: -
D: TRBD1

CDR3: CASSGGVNTEAFF
DNA: TGTGCCAGCAGTGGGGGGGTGAACACTGAAGCTTTCTTT
length: 13
V: TRBV2
J: TRBJ1-1
size: -
D: -

CDR3: CASSLRRDSLYTDTQYF
DNA: TGTGCCAGCAGCTTACGCCGGGACAGCCTGTACACAGATACGCAGTATTTT
length: 17
V: TRBV7-9
J: TRBJ2-3
size: -
D: TRBD1

CDR3: CASSYSKRGELFF
DNA: TGTGCCAGCAGTTACTCGAAACGGGGGGAGCTGTTTTTT
length: 13
V: TRBV6-5
J: TRBJ2-2
size: -
D: -

CDR3: CASSDSGRSADTQYF
DNA: TGTGCCAGCAGTGATAGCGGGAGGTCTGCCGATACGCAGTATTTT
length: 15
V: TRBV13
J: TRBJ2-3
size: few
D: TRBD2

CDR3: CASSPGGNEQFF
DNA: TGTGCCAGCAGCCCCGGGGGGAATGAGCAGTTCTTC
length: 12
V: TRBV11-2
J: TRBJ2-1
size: -
D: TRBD2

CDR3: CASSLARTAGETQYF
DNA: TGTGCCAGCAGCTTAGCCCGGACAGCTGGGGAGACCCAGTACTTC
length: 15
V: TRBV7-8
J: TRBJ2-5
size: -
D: -

CDR3: CASSSRTGAGTEAFF
DNA: TGTGCCAGCAGTTCCCGGACAGGGGCAGGCACTGAAGCTTTCTTT
length: 15
V: TRBV28
J: TRBJ1-1
size: once
D: TRBD1

CDR3: CAWSVQLAGRSPLHF
DNA: TGTGCCTGGAGTGTGCAGTTGGCGGGGCGATCACCCCTCCACTTT
length: 15
V: TRBV30
J: TRBJ1-6
size: few
D: -

CDR3: CASSPERRRFGYTF
DNA: TGTGCCAGTAGTCCCGAGAGACGGAGGTTTGGCTACACCTTC
length: 14
V: TRBV19
J: TRBJ1-2
size: few
D: -

CDR3: CASRRVVLAGPTDTQYF
DNA: TGTGCCAGCAGACGAGTCGTGCTAGCGGGACCCACAGATACGCAGTATTTT
length: 17
V: TRBV27
J: TRBJ2-3
size: -
D: TRBD2

CDR3: CASSAGTGGIVSPLHF
DNA: TGTGCCAGCAGCGCCGGGACAGGGGGAATCGTTTCACCCCTCCACTTT
length: 16
V: TRBV5-4
J: TRBJ1-6
size: -
D: TRBD1

CDR3: CASSLDYTGLYEQYF
DNA: TGTGCCAGCAGCTTGGATTATACAGGGCTCTACGAGCAGTACTTC
length: 15
V: TRBV5-5
J: TRBJ2-7
size: once
D: -

CDR3: CASNGVAGGPPGELFF
DNA: TGTGCCAGCAACGGAGTAGCGGGGGGGCCCCCCGGGGAGCTGTTTTTT
length: 16
V: TRBV11-2
J: TRBJ2-2
size: few
D: TRBD2

CDR3: CASSLAGRYIMNTEAFF
DNA: TGCGCCAGCAGCTTGGCTGGCAGATATATCATGAACACTGAAGCTTTCTTT
length: 17
V: TRBV5-1
J: TRBJ1-1
size: -
D: -

CDR3: CASSARTGWHEQYF
DNA: TGTGCCAGCAGCGCTCGGACAGGGTGGCACGAGCAGTACTTC
length: 14
V: TRBV7-9
J: TRBJ2-7
size: -
D: TRBD1

CDR3: CASSSGQVGQYF
DNA: TGTGCCAGCAGCTCGGGACAGGTCGGGCAGTATTTT
length: 12
V: TRBV7-9
J: TRBJ2-3
size: few
D: TRBD1

CDR3: CASRTEGSQETQYF
DNA: TGTGCCAGCCGTACCGAGGGCAGTCAAGAGACCCAGTACTTC
length: 14
V: TRBV2
J: TRBJ2-5
size: -
D: -

CDR3: CASSPALTSGDEQYF
DNA: TGTGCCAGCAGCCCAGCGCTGACTAGCGGGGACGAGCAGTACTTC
length: 15
V: TRBV11-2
J: TRBJ2-7
size: -
D: TRBD2